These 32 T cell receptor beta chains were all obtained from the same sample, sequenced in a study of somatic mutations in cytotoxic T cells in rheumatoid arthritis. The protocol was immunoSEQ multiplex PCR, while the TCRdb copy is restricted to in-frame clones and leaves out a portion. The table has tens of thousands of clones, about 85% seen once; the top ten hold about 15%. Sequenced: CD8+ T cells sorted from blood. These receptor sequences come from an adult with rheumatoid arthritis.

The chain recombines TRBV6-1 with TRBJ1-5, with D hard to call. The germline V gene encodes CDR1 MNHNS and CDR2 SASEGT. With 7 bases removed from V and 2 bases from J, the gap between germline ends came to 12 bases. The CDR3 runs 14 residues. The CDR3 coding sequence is TGTGCCAGCATTAGGGCGCGGGGCAATCAGCCCCAGCATTTT. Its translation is CASIRARGNQPQHF.

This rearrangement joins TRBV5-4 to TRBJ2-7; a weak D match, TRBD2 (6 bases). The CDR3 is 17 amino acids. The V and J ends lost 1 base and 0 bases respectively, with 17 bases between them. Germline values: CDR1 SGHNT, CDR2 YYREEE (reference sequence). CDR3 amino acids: CASSLPDPRDFSYEQYV. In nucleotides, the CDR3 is TGTGCCAGCAGCTTGCCAGACCCCCGGGACTTCTCCTACGAGCAGTACGTC.

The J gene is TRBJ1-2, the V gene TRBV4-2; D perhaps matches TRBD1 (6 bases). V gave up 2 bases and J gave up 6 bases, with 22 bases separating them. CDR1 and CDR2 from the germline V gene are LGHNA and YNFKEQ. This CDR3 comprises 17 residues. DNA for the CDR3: TGTGCCAGCAGCCAACCCGTTACCGGGACACCTAGAGATGGCTACACCTTC. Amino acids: CASSQPVTGTPRDGYTF.

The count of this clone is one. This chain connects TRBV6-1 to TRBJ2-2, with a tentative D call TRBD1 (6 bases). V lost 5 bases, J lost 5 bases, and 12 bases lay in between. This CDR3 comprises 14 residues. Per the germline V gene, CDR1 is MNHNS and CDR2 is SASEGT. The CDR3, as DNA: TGTGCCAGCAGTTCAGGGGTAGGGACCGGGGAGCTGTTTTTT. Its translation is CASSSGVGTGELFF.

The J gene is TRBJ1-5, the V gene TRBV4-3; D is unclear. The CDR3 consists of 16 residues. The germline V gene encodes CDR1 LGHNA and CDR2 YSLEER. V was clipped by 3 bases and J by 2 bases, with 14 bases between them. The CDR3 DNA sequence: TGCGCCAGCAGCCAGAACAGACAATTGGGCAATCAGCCCCAGCATTTT. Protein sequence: CASSQNRQLGNQPQHF.

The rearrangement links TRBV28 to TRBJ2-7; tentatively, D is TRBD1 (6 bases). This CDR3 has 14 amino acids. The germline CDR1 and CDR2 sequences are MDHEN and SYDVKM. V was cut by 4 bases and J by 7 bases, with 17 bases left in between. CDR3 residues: CASSSLGDNDEQYV. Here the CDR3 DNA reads TGTGCCAGCAGTTCATTAGGGGACAATGATGAGCAGTACGTC.

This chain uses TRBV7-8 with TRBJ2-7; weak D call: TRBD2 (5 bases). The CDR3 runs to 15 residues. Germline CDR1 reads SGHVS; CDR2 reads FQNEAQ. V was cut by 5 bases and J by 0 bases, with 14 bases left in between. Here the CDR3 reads CASSQSLGSSYEQYF. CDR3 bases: TGTGCCAGCAGCCAGTCATTGGGGAGCTCCTACGAGCAGTACTTC.

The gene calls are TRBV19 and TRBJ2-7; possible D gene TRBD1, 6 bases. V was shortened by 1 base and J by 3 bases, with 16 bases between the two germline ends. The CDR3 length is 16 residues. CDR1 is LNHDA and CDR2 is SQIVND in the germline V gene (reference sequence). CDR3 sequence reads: CASSIVGDTANYEQYF. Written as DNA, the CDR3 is TGTGCCAGTAGTATAGTGGGGGACACCGCCAACTACGAGCAGTACTTC. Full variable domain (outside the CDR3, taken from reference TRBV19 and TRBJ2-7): DGGITQSPKYLFRKEGQNVTLSCEQNLNHDAMYWYRQDPGQGLRLIYYSQIVNDFQKGDIAEGYSVSREKKESFPLTVTSAQKNPTAFYLCASSIVGDTANYEQYFGPGTRLTVT.

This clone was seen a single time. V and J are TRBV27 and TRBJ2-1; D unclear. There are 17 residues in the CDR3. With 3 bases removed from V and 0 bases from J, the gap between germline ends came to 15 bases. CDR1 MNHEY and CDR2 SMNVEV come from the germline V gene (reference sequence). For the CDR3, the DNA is TGTGCCAGCAGTTTGAGTCCCCTTCAAAGCTCCTACAATGAGCAGTTCTTC. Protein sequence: CASSLSPLQSSYNEQFF.

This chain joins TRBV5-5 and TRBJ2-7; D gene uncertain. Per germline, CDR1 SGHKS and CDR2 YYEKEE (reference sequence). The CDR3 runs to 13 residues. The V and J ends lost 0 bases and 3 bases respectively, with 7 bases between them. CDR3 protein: CASSLEQNYEQYV. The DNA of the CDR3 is TGTGCCAGCAGCTTGGAACAGAACTACGAGCAGTACGTC.

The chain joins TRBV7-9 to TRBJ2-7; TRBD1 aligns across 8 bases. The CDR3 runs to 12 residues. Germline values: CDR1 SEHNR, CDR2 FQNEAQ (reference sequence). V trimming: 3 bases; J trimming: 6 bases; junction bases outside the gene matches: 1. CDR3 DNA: TGTGCCAGCAGCTTGGACAGGGTCGAGCAGTACTTC. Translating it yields CASSLDRVEQYF.

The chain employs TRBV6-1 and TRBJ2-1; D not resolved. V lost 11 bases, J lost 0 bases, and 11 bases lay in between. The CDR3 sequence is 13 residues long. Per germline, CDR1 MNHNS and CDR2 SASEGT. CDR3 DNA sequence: TGTGCCTCCAGTGGTAGCTCCTACAATGAGCAGTTCTTC. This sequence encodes CASSGSSYNEQFF.

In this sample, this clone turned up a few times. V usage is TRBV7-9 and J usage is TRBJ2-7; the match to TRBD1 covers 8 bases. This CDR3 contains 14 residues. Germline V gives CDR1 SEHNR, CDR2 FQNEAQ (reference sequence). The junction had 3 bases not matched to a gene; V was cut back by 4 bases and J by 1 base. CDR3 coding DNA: TGTGCCAGCAGCTCAAGGACAGGGTCCTACGAGCAGTACTTC. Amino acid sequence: CASSSRTGSYEQYF.

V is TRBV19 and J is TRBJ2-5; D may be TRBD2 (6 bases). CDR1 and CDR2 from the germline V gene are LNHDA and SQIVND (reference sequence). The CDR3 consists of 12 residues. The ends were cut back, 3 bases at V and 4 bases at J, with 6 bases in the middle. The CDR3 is CASSIGGETQYF. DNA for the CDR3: TGTGCCAGTAGTATCGGGGGAGAGACCCAGTACTTC.

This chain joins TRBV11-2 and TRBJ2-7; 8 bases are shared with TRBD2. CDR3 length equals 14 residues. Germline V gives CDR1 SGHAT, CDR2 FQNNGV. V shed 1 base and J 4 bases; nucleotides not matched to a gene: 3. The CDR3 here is CASSLGSSGYEQYF. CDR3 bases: TGTGCCAGCAGCTTAGGATCTAGCGGGTACGAGCAGTACTTC.

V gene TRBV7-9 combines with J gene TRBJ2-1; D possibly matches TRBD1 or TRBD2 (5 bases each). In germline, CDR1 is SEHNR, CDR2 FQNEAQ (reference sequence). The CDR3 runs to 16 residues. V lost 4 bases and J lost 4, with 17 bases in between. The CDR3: CASSSPPGPFYNEQFF. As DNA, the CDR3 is TGTGCCAGCAGCTCCCCGCCGGGACCCTTTTACAATGAGCAGTTCTTC.

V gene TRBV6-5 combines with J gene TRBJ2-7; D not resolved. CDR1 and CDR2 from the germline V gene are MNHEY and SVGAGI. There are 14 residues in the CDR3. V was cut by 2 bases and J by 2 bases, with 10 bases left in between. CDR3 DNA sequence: TGTGCCAGCAGTTACGGCGGCAAAGCCTACGAGCAGTACTTC. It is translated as CASSYGGKAYEQYF.

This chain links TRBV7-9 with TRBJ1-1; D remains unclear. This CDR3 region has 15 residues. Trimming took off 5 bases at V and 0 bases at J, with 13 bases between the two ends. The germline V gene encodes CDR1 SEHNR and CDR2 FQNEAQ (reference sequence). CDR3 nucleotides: TGTGCCAGCAGCCCCCGGGAGGGCCTGAACACTGAAGCTTTCTTT. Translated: CASSPREGLNTEAFF.

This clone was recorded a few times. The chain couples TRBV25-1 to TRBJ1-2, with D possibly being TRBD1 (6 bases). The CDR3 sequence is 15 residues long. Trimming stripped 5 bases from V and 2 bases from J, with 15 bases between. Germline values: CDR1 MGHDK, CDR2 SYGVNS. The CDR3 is CASSSPQGRNYGYTF. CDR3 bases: TGTGCCAGCAGTTCCCCACAGGGAAGGAACTATGGCTACACCTTC.

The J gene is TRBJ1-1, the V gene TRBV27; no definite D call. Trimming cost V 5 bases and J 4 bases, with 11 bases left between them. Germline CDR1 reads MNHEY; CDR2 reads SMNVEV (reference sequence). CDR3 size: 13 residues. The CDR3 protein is CASSTRLRTEAFF. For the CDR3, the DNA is TGTGCCAGCAGTACAAGGTTACGCACTGAAGCTTTCTTT.

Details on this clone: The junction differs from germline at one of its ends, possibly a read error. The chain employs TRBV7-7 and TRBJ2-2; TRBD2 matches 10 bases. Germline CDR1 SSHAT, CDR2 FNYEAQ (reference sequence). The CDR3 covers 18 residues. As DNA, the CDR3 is TGTGCTAGCAGCTTATATCTTCGGACTAGCGGTAACACCGGGGAGCTGTTTTTT. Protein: CASSLYLRTSGNTGELFF.

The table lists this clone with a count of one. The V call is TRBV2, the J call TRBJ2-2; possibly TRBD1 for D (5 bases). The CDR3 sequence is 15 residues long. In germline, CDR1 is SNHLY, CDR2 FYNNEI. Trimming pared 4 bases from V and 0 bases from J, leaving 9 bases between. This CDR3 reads CASSGLQANTGELFF. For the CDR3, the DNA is TGTGCCAGCAGTGGGTTACAGGCGAACACCGGGGAGCTGTTTTTT.

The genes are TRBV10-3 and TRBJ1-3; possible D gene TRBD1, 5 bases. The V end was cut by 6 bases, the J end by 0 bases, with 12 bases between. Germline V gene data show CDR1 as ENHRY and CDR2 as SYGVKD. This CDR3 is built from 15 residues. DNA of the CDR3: TGTGCCATCAGGACGACGGGGGACTCTGGAAACACCATATATTTT. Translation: CAIRTTGDSGNTIYF.

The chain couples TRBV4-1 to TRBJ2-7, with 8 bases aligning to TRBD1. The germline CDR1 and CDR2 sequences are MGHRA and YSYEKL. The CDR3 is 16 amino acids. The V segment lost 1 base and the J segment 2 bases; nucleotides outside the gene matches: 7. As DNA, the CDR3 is TGCGCCAGCAGCCAAGGTCCGGACAGGGTAACCTACGAGCAGTACTTC. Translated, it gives CASSQGPDRVTYEQYF.

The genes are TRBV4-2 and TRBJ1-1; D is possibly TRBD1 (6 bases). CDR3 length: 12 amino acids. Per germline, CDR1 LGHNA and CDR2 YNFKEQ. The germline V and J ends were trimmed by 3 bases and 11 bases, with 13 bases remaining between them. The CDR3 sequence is CASSHQTGIAFF. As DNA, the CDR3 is TGTGCCAGCAGCCACCAGACAGGTATCGCTTTCTTT.

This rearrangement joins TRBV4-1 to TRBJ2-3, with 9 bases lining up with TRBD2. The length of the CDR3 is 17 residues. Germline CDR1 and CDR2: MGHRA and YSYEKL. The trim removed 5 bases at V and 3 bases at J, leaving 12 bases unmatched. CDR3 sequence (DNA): TGCGCCAGCAGCGGGGAGGGGACGCGGGAGGGGACAGATACGCAGTATTTT. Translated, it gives CASSGEGTREGTDTQYF.

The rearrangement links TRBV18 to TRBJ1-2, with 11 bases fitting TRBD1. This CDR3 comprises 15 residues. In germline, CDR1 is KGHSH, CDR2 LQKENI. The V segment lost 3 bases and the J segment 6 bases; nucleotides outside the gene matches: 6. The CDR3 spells CASSPRDRGTDGYTF. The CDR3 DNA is TGTGCCAGCTCACCCCGGGACAGGGGGACGGATGGCTACACCTTC.

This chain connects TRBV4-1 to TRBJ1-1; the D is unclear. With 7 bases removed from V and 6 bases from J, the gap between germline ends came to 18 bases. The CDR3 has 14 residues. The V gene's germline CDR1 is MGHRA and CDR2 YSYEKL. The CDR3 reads CASTPLEGVAEAFF. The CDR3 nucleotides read TGCGCCAGCACCCCCTTGGAAGGAGTTGCTGAAGCTTTCTTT.

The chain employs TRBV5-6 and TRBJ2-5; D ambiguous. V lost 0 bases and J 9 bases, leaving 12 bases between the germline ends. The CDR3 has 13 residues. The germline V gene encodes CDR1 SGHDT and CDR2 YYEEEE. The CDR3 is CASSLGSLGPQYF. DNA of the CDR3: TGTGCCAGCAGCTTGGGCTCCCTAGGGCCCCAGTACTTC. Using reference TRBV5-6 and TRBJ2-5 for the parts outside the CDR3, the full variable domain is DAGVTQSPTHLIKTRGQQVTLRCSPKSGHDTVSWYQQALGQGPQFIFQYYEEEERQRGNFPDRFSGHQFPNYSSELNVNALLLGDSALYLCASSLGSLGPQYFGPGTRLLVL.

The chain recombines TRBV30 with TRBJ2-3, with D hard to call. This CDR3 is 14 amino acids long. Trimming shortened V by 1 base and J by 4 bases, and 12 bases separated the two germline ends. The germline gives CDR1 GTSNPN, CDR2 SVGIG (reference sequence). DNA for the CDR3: TGTGCCTGGAGTGGGAGATCCGGGCCAGATACGCAGTATTTT. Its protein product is CAWSGRSGPDTQYF.

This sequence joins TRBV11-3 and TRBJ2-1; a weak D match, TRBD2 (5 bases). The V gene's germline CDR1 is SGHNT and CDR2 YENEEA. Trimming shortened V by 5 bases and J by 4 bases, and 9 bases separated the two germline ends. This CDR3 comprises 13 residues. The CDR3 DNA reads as TGTGCCAGCAGCAATCGACTATACAATGAGCAGTTCTTC. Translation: CASSNRLYNEQFF.

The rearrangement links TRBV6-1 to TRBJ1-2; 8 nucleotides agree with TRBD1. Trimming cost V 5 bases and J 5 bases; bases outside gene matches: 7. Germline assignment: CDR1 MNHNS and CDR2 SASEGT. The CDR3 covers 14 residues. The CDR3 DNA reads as TGTGCCAGCAGTCCCCGGACAGGGAATTATGGCTACACCTTC. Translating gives CASSPRTGNYGYTF.